A selection of T cell receptor beta chains follows, all from one sample in a study of T cells in Graves' hyperthyroidism and ophthalmopathy. TCRdb independently ran MiXCR on the multiplex PCR reads; one entry per CDR3 protein. Counted here are around 190,000 distinct CDR3 sequences, around 17% occurring once; the ten biggest clones make up roughly 49%. Input material: blood. All receptors derive from a woman between 45 and 60 years old with Graves' hyperthyroidism. CDR3s include the opening cysteine and the closing phenylalanine or tryptophan. The D gene is left open where the match is weak. Size values are once, few and many counts, or a class for expanded clones, and some rows have none.

J gene: TRBJ2-1; V gene: TRBV14; D gene: -; clone size: -; CDR3 DNA: TGTGCCAGCAGCCAAGCGCAGGGTCCATACAATGAGCAGTTCTTC; CDR3 protein: CASSQAQGPYNEQFF
J gene: TRBJ2-7; V gene: TRBV28; D gene: -; clone size: many; CDR3 DNA: TGTGCCAGCCGCTCACTGCAGGAGTACGAGCAGTACTTC; CDR3 protein: CASRSLQEYEQYF
J gene: TRBJ2-3; V gene: TRBV7-2; D gene: TRBD1; clone size: few; CDR3 DNA: TGTGCCAGCAGCTATTACAGGGGGTCCACAGATACGCAGTATTTT; CDR3 protein: CASSYYRGSTDTQYF
J gene: TRBJ1-5; V gene: TRBV25-1; D gene: TRBD1; clone size: many; CDR3 DNA: TGTGCCAGCAGTGGGACAGGGTCGGTTGGCAATCAGCCCCAGCATTTT; CDR3 protein: CASSGTGSVGNQPQHF
J gene: TRBJ2-3; V gene: TRBV14; D gene: TRBD2; clone size: -; CDR3 DNA: TGTGCCAGCAGCCAAGGACTAGCGGGAGGCTATACGCAGTATTTT; CDR3 protein: CASSQGLAGGYTQYF
J gene: TRBJ2-2; V gene: TRBV28; D gene: TRBD2; clone size: few; CDR3 DNA: TGTGCCAGCAGTTTGGAACCGGGGACTAGCGGAAACACCGGGGAGCTGTTTTTT; CDR3 protein: CASSLEPGTSGNTGELFF
J gene: TRBJ2-7; V gene: TRBV7-9; D gene: TRBD2; clone size: many; CDR3 DNA: TGTGCCAGCTCCGGGACTAGCGGGTGGGAGCAGTACTTC; CDR3 protein: CASSGTSGWEQYF
J gene: TRBJ1-1; V gene: TRBV28; D gene: TRBD1; clone size: many; CDR3 DNA: TGTGCCAGCAGTTTATCGACAGGGAGGACAAGGACTGAAGCTTTCTTT; CDR3 protein: CASSLSTGRTRTEAFF
J gene: TRBJ1-5; V gene: TRBV28; D gene: -; clone size: -; CDR3 DNA: TGTGCCAGCACCCCGGGGATACGCCGTAATCAGCCCCAGCATTTT; CDR3 protein: CASTPGIRRNQPQHF
J gene: TRBJ2-2; V gene: TRBV2; D gene: -; clone size: -; CDR3 DNA: TGTGCCAGCAGTGAAGCCCGACTAGGTACCGGGGAGCTGTTTTTT; CDR3 protein: CASSEARLGTGELFF
J gene: TRBJ2-1; V gene: TRBV14; D gene: TRBD1; clone size: -; CDR3 DNA: TGTGCCAGCAGCCCCGGACAGGGGGAGATCAATGAGCAGTTCTTC; CDR3 protein: CASSPGQGEINEQFF
J gene: TRBJ1-1; V gene: TRBV7-9; D gene: -; clone size: few; CDR3 DNA: TGTGCCAGCCCAACCTTGAACACTGAAGCTTTCTTT; CDR3 protein: CASPTLNTEAFF
J gene: TRBJ2-1; V gene: TRBV19; D gene: TRBD2; clone size: -; CDR3 DNA: TGTGCCAGTAGTATAGGACTAGCGGGAGATTACAATGAGCAGTTCTTC; CDR3 protein: CASSIGLAGDYNEQFF
J gene: TRBJ2-7; V gene: TRBV13; D gene: TRBD2; clone size: -; CDR3 DNA: TGTGCCAGCAGCTTATCAAAGGGACTAGCGGGAGGGACCTACGAGCAGTACTTC; CDR3 protein: CASSLSKGLAGGTYEQYF
J gene: TRBJ2-7; V gene: TRBV7-9; D gene: TRBD2; clone size: many; CDR3 DNA: TGTGCCAGCAGCTCAACCAGACCAAGCGGGAGTTTCGACGAGCAGTACTTC; CDR3 protein: CASSSTRPSGSFDEQYF
J gene: TRBJ1-5; V gene: TRBV15; D gene: TRBD1; clone size: -; CDR3 DNA: TGTGCCACCAGCAGACGAAAAAAGACTAATATTGCTCTTGGGACAGACAATCAGCCCCAGCATTTT; CDR3 protein: CATSRRKKTNIALGTDNQPQHF
J gene: TRBJ1-1; V gene: TRBV30; D gene: TRBD1; clone size: -; CDR3 DNA: TGTGCCTGGAGGCCGCCAGGGGGAGTGAACACTGAAGCTTTCTTT; CDR3 protein: CAWRPPGGVNTEAFF
J gene: TRBJ2-1; V gene: TRBV20-1; D gene: TRBD2; clone size: once; CDR3 DNA: TGCAGTGCTGGGAGACTAGCGGGAGGGCCTAATGAGCAGTTCTTC; CDR3 protein: CSAGRLAGGPNEQFF
J gene: TRBJ2-1; V gene: TRBV30; D gene: -; clone size: -; CDR3 DNA: TGTGCCTGGAGTCCTGAAGACTACTCCTACAATGAGCAGTTCTTC; CDR3 protein: CAWSPEDYSYNEQFF
J gene: TRBJ2-5; V gene: TRBV11-2; D gene: -; clone size: many; CDR3 DNA: TGTGCCAGCAGTTTCGGAGAGACCCAGTACTTC; CDR3 protein: CASSFGETQYF
J gene: TRBJ2-7; V gene: TRBV11-1; D gene: -; clone size: many; CDR3 DNA: TGTGCCAGCAGCTTCGATGACAGGGAGCAGTACTTC; CDR3 protein: CASSFDDREQYF
J gene: TRBJ1-1; V gene: TRBV27; D gene: -; clone size: many; CDR3 DNA: TGTGCCAGCAGTTTTATCGACAACACTGAAGCTTTCTTT; CDR3 protein: CASSFIDNTEAFF
J gene: TRBJ1-5; V gene: TRBV6-1; D gene: TRBD1; clone size: many; CDR3 DNA: TGTGCCAGCGAGAGAAGACAGGGAAGTCAGCCCCAGCATTTT; CDR3 protein: CASERRQGSQPQHF
J gene: TRBJ2-1; V gene: TRBV6-1; D gene: TRBD1; clone size: many; CDR3 DNA: TGTGCCAGCAGCAAAGGACAGGGGCCGTACAATGAGCAGTTCTTC; CDR3 protein: CASSKGQGPYNEQFF
J gene: TRBJ1-5; V gene: TRBV20-1; D gene: TRBD1; clone size: many; CDR3 DNA: TGCAGTGTTCAACAGGGGTATAGCAATCAGCCCCAGCATTTT; CDR3 protein: CSVQQGYSNQPQHF
J gene: TRBJ2-4; V gene: TRBV6-1; D gene: -; clone size: -; CDR3 DNA: TGTGCCAGCAGGCCCAATACCCGGACTACAAACATTCAGTACTTC; CDR3 protein: CASRPNTRTTNIQYF
J gene: TRBJ2-5; V gene: TRBV12-5; D gene: -; clone size: few; CDR3 DNA: TGTGCTAGTGGTCCTCCGGAGGGTACCCAGTACTTC; CDR3 protein: CASGPPEGTQYF
J gene: TRBJ2-5; V gene: TRBV5-5; D gene: -; clone size: many; CDR3 DNA: TGTGCCAGCAGCTTGTTTGAGACCCAGTACTTC; CDR3 protein: CASSLFETQYF
J gene: TRBJ2-7; V gene: TRBV7-8; D gene: -; clone size: many; CDR3 DNA: TGTGCCAGCAGCGGGGTAGGCAGAAACTACGAGCAGTACTTC; CDR3 protein: CASSGVGRNYEQYF
J gene: TRBJ2-7; V gene: TRBV2; D gene: -; clone size: many; CDR3 DNA: TGTGCCACTCTCCGAGACGGTCAATACGAGCAGTACTTC; CDR3 protein: CATLRDGQYEQYF
J gene: TRBJ2-1; V gene: TRBV2; D gene: TRBD2; clone size: many; CDR3 DNA: TGTGCCAGCACGGCTACTAGCGGGAGTAACAATGAGCAGTTCTTC; CDR3 protein: CASTATSGSNNEQFF
J gene: TRBJ2-1; V gene: TRBV7-3; D gene: TRBD1; clone size: many; CDR3 DNA: TGTGCCAGCAGTCGACGACCGGGACAGGGTTTTGGGAGTGAGCAGTTCTTC; CDR3 protein: CASSRRPGQGFGSEQFF
J gene: TRBJ2-2; V gene: TRBV30; D gene: -; clone size: few; CDR3 DNA: TGTGCCTGGACGTCACAATACACCGGGGAGCTGTTTTTT; CDR3 protein: CAWTSQYTGELFF
J gene: TRBJ1-2; V gene: TRBV19; D gene: -; clone size: -; CDR3 DNA: TGTGCCAGTAGTATTACGACGGCCGATGACTACACCTTC; CDR3 protein: CASSITTADDYTF
J gene: TRBJ1-1; V gene: TRBV19; D gene: TRBD1; clone size: many; CDR3 DNA: TGTGCCAGTAGTATGGACAGGGCGCGGGCTGAAGCTTTCTTT; CDR3 protein: CASSMDRARAEAFF
J gene: TRBJ2-3; V gene: TRBV7-2; D gene: -; clone size: many; CDR3 DNA: TGTGCCAGCAGCTTTCAAGCGCTAGATACGCAGTATTTT; CDR3 protein: CASSFQALDTQYF
J gene: TRBJ1-5; V gene: TRBV16; D gene: -; clone size: few; CDR3 DNA: TGTGCCAGCAGCCAGGGAGCAAATCAGCCCCAGCATTTT; CDR3 protein: CASSQGANQPQHF
J gene: TRBJ2-1; V gene: TRBV7-9; D gene: TRBD2; clone size: many; CDR3 DNA: TGTGCCAGCAGCTTAGTACTAGCGGGAGGTTTGGATGAGCAGTTCTTC; CDR3 protein: CASSLVLAGGLDEQFF
J gene: TRBJ2-2; V gene: TRBV2; D gene: TRBD2; clone size: many; CDR3 DNA: TGTGCCAGCAGTGAAACGGGAGGTCACACCGGGGAGCTGTTTTTT; CDR3 protein: CASSETGGHTGELFF
J gene: TRBJ2-2; V gene: TRBV7-8; D gene: TRBD2; clone size: few; CDR3 DNA: TGTGCCAGCAGGGGTAGCGGGAGCCTGAACACCGGGGAGCTGTTTTTT; CDR3 protein: CASRGSGSLNTGELFF
J gene: TRBJ1-3; V gene: TRBV5-8; D gene: -; clone size: few; CDR3 DNA: TGTGCCAGCAGTTACCCCTCGACAGTCATAATCTCTGGAAACACCATATATTTT; CDR3 protein: CASSYPSTVIISGNTIYF
J gene: TRBJ1-2; V gene: TRBV19; D gene: -; clone size: -; CDR3 DNA: TGTGCCAGCCTACCGGACAGTTTCAACTATGGCTACACCTTC; CDR3 protein: CASLPDSFNYGYTF
J gene: TRBJ1-1; V gene: TRBV3-1; D gene: TRBD1; clone size: many; CDR3 DNA: TGTGCCAGCAGCCAATCACAGGGGATACCGAGCACTGAAGCTTTCTTT; CDR3 protein: CASSQSQGIPSTEAFF
J gene: TRBJ2-2; V gene: TRBV29-1; D gene: TRBD2; clone size: -; CDR3 DNA: TGCAGCGGGGGACTAGCGGGAGTAGGGACCGGGGAGCTGTTTTTT; CDR3 protein: CSGGLAGVGTGELFF
J gene: TRBJ1-1; V gene: TRBV5-4; D gene: -; clone size: many; CDR3 DNA: TGTGCCAGCACCCTGGTAGGAACGAACACTGAAGCTTTCTTT; CDR3 protein: CASTLVGTNTEAFF
J gene: TRBJ1-2; V gene: TRBV12-5; D gene: TRBD1; clone size: -; CDR3 DNA: TGTGCTAGTGGTTTGGTCCCGGGACAGGGTGACTATGGCTACACCTTC; CDR3 protein: CASGLVPGQGDYGYTF
J gene: TRBJ2-4; V gene: TRBV15; D gene: TRBD2; clone size: few; CDR3 DNA: TGTGCCACCAGCAGGGGACTAGCGGGAGGGGGTGCCAAAAACATTCAGTACTTC; CDR3 protein: CATSRGLAGGGAKNIQYF
J gene: TRBJ1-1; V gene: TRBV29-1; D gene: TRBD1; clone size: -; CDR3 DNA: TGCAGCTCGGGACAGCCTAACACTGAAGCTTTCTTT; CDR3 protein: CSSGQPNTEAFF
J gene: TRBJ1-3; V gene: TRBV29-1; D gene: -; clone size: -; CDR3 DNA: TGCAGCGTACACTCTGGAAACACCATATATTTT; CDR3 protein: CSVHSGNTIYF
J gene: TRBJ2-5; V gene: TRBV11-2; D gene: -; clone size: many; CDR3 DNA: TGTGCCAGCAGCCGAGGAGCTCCAGGTGGGACCCAGTACTTC; CDR3 protein: CASSRGAPGGTQYF
J gene: TRBJ2-1; V gene: TRBV2; D gene: -; clone size: many; CDR3 DNA: TGTGCCTCCAGGGGTTCGGGAGCCTACAATGAGCAGTTCTTC; CDR3 protein: CASRGSGAYNEQFF
J gene: TRBJ2-5; V gene: TRBV3-1; D gene: -; clone size: -; CDR3 DNA: TGTGCCAGCAGCCATCGCACTGGCAAAGAGACCCAGTACTTC; CDR3 protein: CASSHRTGKETQYF
J gene: TRBJ1-3; V gene: TRBV19; D gene: TRBD1; clone size: few; CDR3 DNA: TGTGCCAGTCGACAGGGAGCTCACTCTGGAAACACCATATATTTT; CDR3 protein: CASRQGAHSGNTIYF
J gene: TRBJ1-1; V gene: TRBV3-1; D gene: -; clone size: many; CDR3 DNA: TGTGCCAGCAGCCAAGACGTATTCACTGAAGCTTTCTTT; CDR3 protein: CASSQDVFTEAFF
J gene: TRBJ2-5; V gene: TRBV14; D gene: -; clone size: few; CDR3 DNA: TGTGCCAGCAGCCAAGCTTGGGGAGAGGCAGAGACCCAGTACTTC; CDR3 protein: CASSQAWGEAETQYF
J gene: TRBJ2-2; V gene: TRBV6-2/TRBV6-3; D gene: -; clone size: many; CDR3 DNA: TGTGCCAGCATCGACGGGCCTAATCTTGGGGCCGGGGAGCTGTTTTTT; CDR3 protein: CASIDGPNLGAGELFF
J gene: TRBJ2-5; V gene: TRBV29-1; D gene: TRBD2; clone size: few; CDR3 DNA: TGCAGCCAACTCGGGACTAGCGGGAGTCGAAATGCGTACTTC; CDR3 protein: CSQLGTSGSRNAYF